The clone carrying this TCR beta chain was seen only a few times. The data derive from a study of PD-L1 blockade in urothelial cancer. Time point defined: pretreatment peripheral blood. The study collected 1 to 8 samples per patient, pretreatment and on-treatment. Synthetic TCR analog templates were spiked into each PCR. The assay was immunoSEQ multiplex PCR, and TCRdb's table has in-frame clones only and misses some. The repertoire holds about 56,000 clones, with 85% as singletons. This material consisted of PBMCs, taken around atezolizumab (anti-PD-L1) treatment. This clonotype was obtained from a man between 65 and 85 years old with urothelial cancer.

Written as DNA, the CDR3 is TGTGCCAGCAGCTTAGAAGGGGAGGCGGCCAAAAACATTCAGTACTTC. Protein sequence: CASSLEGEAAKNIQYF. This sequence joins TRBV11-2 and TRBJ2-4; the D gene is possibly TRBD2 (6 bases). This CDR3 has 16 residues. V was shortened by 0 bases and J by 1 base, with 10 bases between the two germline ends. Germline CDR1 reads SGHAT; CDR2 reads FQNNGV.